These 10 T cell receptor beta chains share one sample of origin, sequenced in a study of T cell changes during pregnancy in multiple sclerosis. The data were produced by immunoSEQ multiplex PCR, yet TCRdb's version contains in-frame clones alone and is incomplete. The table records some 40,000 clones, nearly 90% of them present only once. The sequencing here drew on CD4+ T cells from peripheral blood mononuclear cells, taken in the second trimester of pregnancy. These receptors were taken from a female donor with multiple sclerosis, enrolled in a pregnancy study.

The gene calls are TRBV9 and TRBJ1-1, with 7 bases that match TRBD1. Germline CDR1 is SGDLS and CDR2 is YYNGEE. Germline trimming cut 0 bases from V and 0 bases from J; bases unmatched to any gene: 2. This CDR3 contains 15 residues. The CDR3 region is CASSVAQGMNTEAFF. The CDR3 nucleotides read TGTGCCAGCAGCGTAGCACAGGGGATGAACACTGAAGCTTTCTTT.

J is TRBJ2-7 and V is TRBV13; 7 bases match TRBD1. The CDR3 extends over 14 amino acids. Germline CDR1 and CDR2: PRHDT and FYEKMQ (reference sequence). The trim removed 2 bases at V and 4 bases at J, leaving 5 bases unmatched. CDR3 in amino acids: CASSLRGGGYEQYF. The CDR3 coding sequence is TGTGCCAGCAGCTTACGAGGGGGCGGGTACGAGCAGTACTTC.

This clone was counted a single time. This chain joins TRBV6-6 and TRBJ2-3, with 10 bases aligning to TRBD2. The CDR3 sequence is 15 residues long. Germline CDR1 reads MNHNY; CDR2 reads SVGAGI (reference sequence). Trimming took 6 bases from V and 3 from J; bases not matched to a gene: 6. The CDR3 DNA follows: TGTGCCAGCAGGGGGAGCGGGAGGGGTACAGATACGCAGTATTTT. Protein product: CASRGSGRGTDTQYF.

The chain carries TRBV5-1 and TRBJ2-5; D is perhaps TRBD2 (5 bases). In germline, CDR1 is SGHRS, CDR2 YFSETQ. Trimming took 0 bases from V and 0 from J, leaving 12 bases between them. The CDR3 loop spans 16 amino acids. Here the CDR3 reads CASSLVLKGDQETQYF. The CDR3 DNA is TGCGCCAGCAGCTTGGTACTGAAGGGAGACCAAGAGACCCAGTACTTC.

This clone was seen once. The chain uses TRBV7-3 and TRBJ2-2, with D unclear. V was trimmed by 0 bases and J by 4 bases, leaving 9 bases between them. Germline loops: CDR1 SGHTA, CDR2 FQGTGA. The CDR3 consists of 15 residues. CDR3 sequence: CASSLTPASTGELFF. The CDR3 nucleotides are TGTGCCAGCAGCTTAACGCCAGCGAGCACCGGGGAGCTGTTTTTT. Using reference TRBV7-3 and TRBJ2-2 for the parts outside the CDR3, the full variable domain is GAGVSQTPSNKVTEKGKYVELRCDPISGHTALYWYRQSLGQGPEFLIYFQGTGAADDSGLPNDRFFAVRPEGSVSTLKIQRTERGDSAVYLCASSLTPASTGELFFGEGSRLTVL.

CDR3 loop: CAWRPRTSGRSEQYF. For the CDR3, the DNA is TGTGCCTGGAGACCCAGGACTAGCGGGAGATCCGAGCAGTACTTC. The chain links TRBV30 to TRBJ2-7; 13 nucleotides align to TRBD2. This CDR3 comprises 15 residues. Germline V gene sequence: CDR1 GTSNPN, CDR2 SVGIG (reference sequence). After removal of 3 bases from V and 6 bases from J, the junction contained 8 bases not matched to a gene.

The chain is built from TRBV7-3 and TRBJ2-2, with a weak D call TRBD1 (6 bases). There are 17 residues in the CDR3. CDR1 is SGHTA and CDR2 is FQGTGA in the germline V gene. The germline V and J ends were trimmed by 1 base and 1 base, with 13 bases remaining between them. CDR3 sequence: CASSLNPRTENTGELFF. The CDR3 bases are TGTGCCAGCAGCTTAAACCCCCGGACAGAGAACACCGGGGAGCTGTTTTTT.

Points on this clone: The same CDR3 arises from other DNA sequences in this sample as well. The rearrangement links TRBV5-1 to TRBJ2-7, with D possibly TRBD2 on 5 matching bases. This CDR3 spans 13 amino acids. V was pared by 1 base and J by 3 bases, with 8 bases between. Germline CDR1 reads SGHRS; CDR2 reads YFSETQ. Here the CDR3 DNA reads TGCGCCAGCAGCTTGTTGGGAGACTACGAGCAGTACTTC. Its translation is CASSLLGDYEQYF.

The gene calls are TRBV27 and TRBJ2-7; the match to TRBD1 covers 10 bases. The CDR3 contains 15 residues. Germline CDR1 is MNHEY and CDR2 is SMNVEV (reference sequence). V shed 6 bases and J 5 bases; nucleotides not matched to a gene: 10. CDR3: CASSISGTGVHEQYF. The CDR3 DNA is TGTGCCAGCAGCATATCCGGGACAGGGGTTCACGAGCAGTACTTC.

The sample holds one count of this clone. The genes are TRBV5-4 and TRBJ1-1; 10 nucleotides agree with TRBD1. CDR3 size: 15 residues. Losses at the gene ends were 5 bases for V and 0 bases for J; bases not matched to a gene: 4. CDR1 SGHNT and CDR2 YYREEE come from the germline V gene (reference sequence). Here the CDR3 DNA reads TGTGCCAGCAGGGCGACAGGGGGCTTGAACACTGAAGCTTTCTTT. It codes for CASRATGGLNTEAFF. Together with reference TRBV5-4 and TRBJ1-1, the CDR3 gives the full variable domain: ETGVTQSPTHLIKTRGQQVTLRCSSQSGHNTVSWYQQALGQGPQFIFQYYREEENGRGNFPPRFSGLQFPNYSSELNVNALELDDSALYLCASRATGGLNTEAFFGQGTRLTVV.